The sequence of this T cell receptor (beta chain) was determined in a study of CD8 T cells in Susac syndrome (dated by TCRdb to the late 2010s). Regarding the research as a whole: Of the Susac syndrome patients who were sequenced, fewer than 10 were in clinical remission while more than five had clinically active disease. At blood withdrawal, Susac syndrome patients were therapy-naive, treated with corticosteroids (with IVIg additionally given to some), or treated with IVIg alone. Whether CD8+ T cell activation and differentiation in Susac syndrome was antigen driven was tested using repertoire sequencing. What the research found in general, with its limitations: In patients with Susac syndrome, the CD4+ T cell repertoire showed no detectable clonal expansion. The study acknowledged that relatively few individuals were included in the TCR sequencing and HLA analysis.

RNA was extracted using the RNeasy kit, and about 0.5 to 1 ug of the RNA was reverse transcribed with random hexamers. The immunoSEQ multiplex PCR assay, covering 54 Vbeta and 13 Jbeta segments, was used to amplify TCR beta CDR3 regions. To correct PCR amplification bias, a synthetic template baseline was used for both primer optimization and computational correction. The study's own analysis went as follows. Only productive sequences were kept, with reads annotated to V, D and J genes according to IMGT and analyzed in immunoSEQ Analyzer. To calculate clonality, Shannon entropy was normalized by log2 of the number of productive unique sequences and then subtracted from one. For each patient and control, public and private clones were evaluated within the 100 most prevalent clones. A clone was defined as Susac-specific if it was absent from the healthy and MS cohorts, from some 1,100 published viral clones and from other ImmuneACCESS disease sequences. Through fastp at Q25 and MiXCR, TCRdb rebuilt clones from the public reads, retaining in-frame beta chains. Rows with a matching CDR3 protein are joined into one entry that keeps the most common DNA and genes. The V and J calls, along with clone size, are taken from TCRdb and not from the paper's own processing. The table for this sample lists some 160,000 distinct CDR3 sequences; around 95% of them were counted only once. More than 0.075% of the sample belongs to the ten largest clones.

Counted from cysteine to phenylalanine, this CDR3 has 13 amino acids. Only the CDR3 region is kept as DNA, spanning 39 bases read in frame from base 1. Deletion took 0 bases off V and 10 bases off J, with a span of 12 bases between the germline ends. The germline V gene (reference sequence) yields LNHNV for CDR1 and YYDKDF for CDR2. As concerns this clonotype: This clone's antigen is unknown. Base-call qualities are not available, and no considerably larger clone is one nucleotide away.

Peripheral blood CD8+ and CD4+ T cells from healthy donors, Susac syndrome patients and multiple sclerosis patients were profiled by high-throughput TCR beta sequencing. The Susac syndrome patients fulfilled recently defined diagnostic criteria for definite or probable disease. Bulk CD8+ and CD4+ T cells were purified by magnetic negative isolation, whereas CD8+ TEMRA cells were enriched by FACS. Blood was drawn into EDTA tubes, processed within 24 hours, and PBMCs were isolated by density gradient centrifugation. PBMCs intended for TCR sequencing were frozen in liquid nitrogen and were later thawed in a 37 degrees C water bath. A purity of at least 90% was achieved for sorted or isolated CD4+, CD8+ and CD8+ TEMRA cells.

Recombination joined TRBV15 with TRBJ1-1, with no reliable assignment of the D segment. The sequence was obtained from a human donor with Susac syndrome. Sequenced input: CD4+ T cells from PBMCs. In nucleotide form, the sequence is TGTGCCACCAGCAGAGAACGGGTGCCGCCAGCTTTCTTT. This codes for CATSRERVPPAFF.